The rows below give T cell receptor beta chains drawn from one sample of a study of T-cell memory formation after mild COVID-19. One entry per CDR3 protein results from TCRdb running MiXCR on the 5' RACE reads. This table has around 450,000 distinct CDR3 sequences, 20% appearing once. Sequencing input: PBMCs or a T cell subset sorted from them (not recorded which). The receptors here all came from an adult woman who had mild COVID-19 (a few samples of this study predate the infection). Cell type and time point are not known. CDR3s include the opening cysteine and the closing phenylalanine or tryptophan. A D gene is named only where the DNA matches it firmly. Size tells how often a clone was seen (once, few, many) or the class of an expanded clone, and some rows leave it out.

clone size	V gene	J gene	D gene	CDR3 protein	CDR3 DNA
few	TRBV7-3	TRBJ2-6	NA	CASSFGGTGANVLTF	TGTGCCAGCAGCTTTGGAGGGACTGGGGCCAACGTCCTGACTTTC
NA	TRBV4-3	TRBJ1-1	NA	CASSQGVTGQLSTEAFF	TGCGCCAGCAGCCAAGGGGTAACTGGCCAGCTGAGCACTGAAGCTTTCTTT
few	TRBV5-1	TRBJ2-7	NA	CASSLAQGWSYEQYF	TGCGCCAGCAGCTTGGCTCAGGGATGGAGCTACGAGCAGTACTTC
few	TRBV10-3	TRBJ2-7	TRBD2	CAVSQTSGGHEQYF	TGTGCCGTATCCCAGACTAGCGGGGGCCACGAGCAGTACTTC
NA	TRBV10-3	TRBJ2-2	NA	CAISVPSGELFF	TGTGCCATCAGTGTTCCTTCCGGGGAGCTGTTTTTT
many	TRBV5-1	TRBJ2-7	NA	CASSLAGPASDDEQYF	TGCGCCAGCAGCTTGGCCGGCCCAGCGAGTGACGACGAGCAGTACTTC
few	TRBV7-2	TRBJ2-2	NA	CASSPDRGSGELFF	TGTGCCAGCAGCCCGGACCGAGGGTCCGGGGAGCTGTTTTTT
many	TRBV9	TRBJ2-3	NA	CASSVGITGPDTQYF	TGTGCCAGCAGCGTAGGGATTACAGGGCCAGATACGCAGTATTTT
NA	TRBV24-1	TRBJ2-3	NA	CATSDKADSFTDTQYF	TGTGCCACCAGTGACAAGGCCGACAGCTTCACAGATACGCAGTATTTT
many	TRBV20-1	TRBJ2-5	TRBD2	CSARLAGAIQETQYF	TGCAGTGCTAGACTAGCGGGAGCCATCCAAGAGACCCAGTACTTC
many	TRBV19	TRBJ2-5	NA	CASSVQGWETQYF	TGTGCCAGTAGTGTTCAGGGATGGGAGACCCAGTACTTC